Below, 27 T cell receptor beta chains from the same sample are listed, as sequenced in a study of CXCR3-negative and CXCR3-positive naive CD8 T cells. The antigens for these receptors are not known. Libraries were UMI-labeled 5' RACE TRB cDNA. TCRdb processed the 5' RACE reads again and assigns one entry to each CDR3 protein, with no DNA. Its table lists approximately 59,000 distinct CDR3 sequences. Study-level results: When CXCR3-positive naive cells were set against CXCR3-negative naive cells, the former had more hydrophobic TRB CDR3s.

The sequencing sample was made of naive CXCR3+ CD8+ T cells from blood. Subset denoted: CD45RO-CCR7+CD27+CD95- naive CD8+ T cells expressing CXCR3 (TNR3+). The receptors come from a human donor in good health. Some clones in this sample may be carry-over from other donors' samples.

This chain connects TRBV4-2 to TRBJ2-7; the D call of TRBD1 rests on TCRdb alone, since no DNA is present to check it. Germline V gene data show CDR1 as LGHNA and CDR2 as YNFKEQ. CDR3 length: 15 amino acids. This CDR3 reads CASSQGPIPSYEQYF.

The chain employs TRBV7-6 and TRBJ1-1; without DNA, the TCRdb call of TRBD1 cannot be checked. Germline V gives CDR1 SGHVS, CDR2 FNYEAQ. This CDR3 comprises 18 residues. CDR3 sequence: CASSNYVRRGPVGTEAFF.

The genes are TRBV27 and TRBJ2-1; TCRdb reports TRBD1, a call that lacks DNA to check it against. The CDR3 length is 12 residues. Germline CDR1 reads MNHEY; CDR2 reads SMNVEV (reference sequence). The CDR3 is CASRSGGNEQFF.

V usage is TRBV19 and J usage is TRBJ1-5; TCRdb lists TRBD1, though no DNA is available to test this call. The CDR3 runs to 18 residues. Looked up from germline, CDR1 is LNHDA and CDR2 is SQIVND (reference sequence). The CDR3 reads CASISPPRDSNSNQPQHF.

This chain links TRBV28 with TRBJ2-3; TCRdb gives TRBD1 as the D gene, but with no DNA this cannot be confirmed. The CDR3 runs to 15 residues. Germline loops: CDR1 MDHEN, CDR2 SYDVKM. CDR3 region: CASSFGTDFTDTQYF.

The J gene is TRBJ2-7, the V gene TRBV15; the D gene TCRdb calls, TRBD2, cannot be checked with no DNA. Germline V CDR1 and CDR2: LNHNV, YYDKDF (reference sequence). The CDR3 extends over 15 amino acids. The CDR3 is CATSRGLAGTYEQYF.

The gene calls are TRBV4-3 and TRBJ1-2; as DNA is missing, the TRBD1 call by TCRdb cannot be tested. This CDR3 region has 15 residues. Per germline, CDR1 LGHNA and CDR2 YSLEER. CDR3 protein: CASSQDFGNRRGYTF.

The rearrangement joins TRBV12-3 or TRBV12-4 to TRBJ2-1. The CDR3 runs to 14 residues. CDR3 residues: CASSLRSSYNEQFF.

This rearrangement joins TRBV7-2 to TRBJ2-7; the D call of TRBD2 rests on TCRdb alone, since no DNA is present to check it. The CDR3 consists of 15 residues. The V gene's germline CDR1 is SGHTA and CDR2 FQGNSA. CDR3 loop: CASSLDKGRGYEQYF.

The CDR3 loop reads CASTSLSGTASNTGELFF. The chain recombines TRBV28 with TRBJ2-2; TCRdb's assignment of TRBD1 cannot be checked, as there is no DNA. The germline V gene encodes CDR1 MDHEN and CDR2 SYDVKM. CDR3 size: 18 residues. The full variable domain, rest sourced from reference TRBV28 and TRBJ2-2, is DVKVTQSSRYLVKRTGEKVFLECVQDMDHENMFWYRQDPGLGLRLIYFSYDVKMKEKGDIPEGYSVSREKKERFSLILESASTNQTSMYLCASTSLSGTASNTGELFFGEGSRLTVL.

This rearrangement joins TRBV4-2 to TRBJ1-3. There are 15 residues in the CDR3. Germline V gene data show CDR1 as LGHNA and CDR2 as YNFKEQ. The CDR3 reads CASSQEILSGNTIYF.

This chain joins TRBV7-2 and TRBJ2-3; TCRdb indicates TRBD2, and absent DNA this call remains unverified. The CDR3 runs 19 residues. Germline V CDR1 and CDR2: SGHTA, FQGNSA. The CDR3: CASSQTSGVLDSSTDTQYF.

J is TRBJ2-5 and V is TRBV29-1; TCRdb designates TRBD1, a call that cannot be tested without DNA. This CDR3 spans 14 amino acids. Germline lookup yields CDR1 SQVTM and CDR2 ANQGSEA. CDR3 loop: CSVSGTSIEETQYF.

The CDR3 spells CASSLAVQAGELFF. The chain couples TRBV7-9 to TRBJ2-2; TCRdb outputs TRBD2, but without DNA this stays unchecked. This CDR3 has 14 residues. Germline CDR1 is SEHNR and CDR2 is FQNEAQ (reference sequence).

This rearrangement joins TRBV11-2 to TRBJ2-1; TCRdb proposes TRBD2, but this gene call is untestable without DNA. The germline CDR1 and CDR2 sequences are SGHAT and FQNNGV. The CDR3 extends over 13 amino acids. The CDR3 loop reads CASSQFRGYEQFF.

J is TRBJ2-5 and V is TRBV3-2; TCRdb picks TRBD1, but there is no DNA to check that call. TRBV3-2 is described as a pseudogene. The CDR3 totals 15 residues. CDR3 loop: CASSQDRAREETQYF.

J is TRBJ2-5 and V is TRBV3-1. CDR3 size: 14 residues. Germline CDR1 LGHDT, CDR2 YNNKEL (reference sequence). The CDR3 loop reads CACSRGPAGETQYF.

The rearrangement joins TRBV5-5 to TRBJ2-3; TCRdb indicates TRBD1, and absent DNA this call remains unverified. Germline V gene sequence: CDR1 SGHKS, CDR2 YYEKEE (reference sequence). The CDR3 sequence is 16 residues long. The chain's CDR3 is CASSPRGGVGTDTQYF.

The CDR3 reads CASSPFNQPQHF. The V and J genes are TRBV28 and TRBJ1-5. The CDR3 has 12 amino acids. The germline CDR1 and CDR2 sequences are MDHEN and SYDVKM.

This sequence joins TRBV7-3 and TRBJ2-1; TCRdb outputs TRBD1, but without DNA this stays unchecked. The CDR3 has 15 residues. Germline CDR1 is SGHTA and CDR2 is FQGTGA. The CDR3: CASSPGQGALDEQFF.

CDR3 sequence reads: CASSSRAYQETQYF. The gene calls are TRBV19 and TRBJ2-5; TCRdb's D call, TRBD1, is unchecked because there is no DNA. Germline CDR1 is LNHDA and CDR2 is SQIVND (reference sequence). This CDR3 comprises 14 residues.

V and J are TRBV20-1 and TRBJ2-1. The CDR3 totals 14 residues. Germline CDR1 and CDR2: DFQATT and SNEGSKA (reference sequence). The CDR3 is CSASTVASYNEQFF.

The chain has TRBV5-6 and TRBJ2-7. The CDR3 covers 15 residues. Germline V gives CDR1 SGHDT, CDR2 YYEEEE. This CDR3 is CASSLVREPSYEQYF. The entire variable domain, with the rest obtained from reference TRBV5-6 and TRBJ2-7, is as follows: DAGVTQSPTHLIKTRGQQVTLRCSPKSGHDTVSWYQQALGQGPQFIFQYYEEEERQRGNFPDRFSGHQFPNYSSELNVNALLLGDSALYLCASSLVREPSYEQYFGPGTRLTVT.

The chain links TRBV7-9 to TRBJ1-1; TCRdb gives TRBD1 as the D gene, but with no DNA this cannot be confirmed. The CDR3 is 13 amino acids. CDR1 is SEHNR, CDR2 FQNEAQ, per germline (reference sequence). The CDR3 sequence: CAGRSSPWAEAFF.

This rearrangement joins TRBV20-1 to TRBJ2-2; without DNA, the TCRdb call of TRBD1 cannot be checked. The CDR3 sequence is 16 residues long. Germline V lookup: CDR1 DFQATT, CDR2 SNEGSKA (reference sequence). The CDR3 loop reads CSARDDDRGPGGELFF.

The chain joins TRBV20-1 to TRBJ1-2; no DNA is available, so the TRBD1 call from TCRdb remains unchecked. The CDR3 length is 17 residues. The germline gives CDR1 DFQATT, CDR2 SNEGSKA (reference sequence). This CDR3 is CSAAGEPVWMSNYGYTF.

This rearrangement joins TRBV20-1 to TRBJ2-1. Germline values: CDR1 DFQATT, CDR2 SNEGSKA (reference sequence). The CDR3 is 12 amino acids. CDR3 sequence: CSARDSVNEQFF.